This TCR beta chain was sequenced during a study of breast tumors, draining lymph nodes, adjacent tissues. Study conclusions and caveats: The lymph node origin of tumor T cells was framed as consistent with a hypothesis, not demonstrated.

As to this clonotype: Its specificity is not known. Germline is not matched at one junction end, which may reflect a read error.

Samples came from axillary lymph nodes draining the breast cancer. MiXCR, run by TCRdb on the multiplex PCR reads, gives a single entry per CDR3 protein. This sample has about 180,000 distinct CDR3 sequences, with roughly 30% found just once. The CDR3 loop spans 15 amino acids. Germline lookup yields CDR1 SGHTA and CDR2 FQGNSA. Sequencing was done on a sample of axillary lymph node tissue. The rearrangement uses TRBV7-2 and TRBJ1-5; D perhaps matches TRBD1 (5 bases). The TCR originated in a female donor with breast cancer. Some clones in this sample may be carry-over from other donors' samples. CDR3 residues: CASSARLAGVAYEHF. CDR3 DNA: TGTGCTAGCAGCGCACGACTAGCGGGGGTCGCCTACGAGCATTTT.